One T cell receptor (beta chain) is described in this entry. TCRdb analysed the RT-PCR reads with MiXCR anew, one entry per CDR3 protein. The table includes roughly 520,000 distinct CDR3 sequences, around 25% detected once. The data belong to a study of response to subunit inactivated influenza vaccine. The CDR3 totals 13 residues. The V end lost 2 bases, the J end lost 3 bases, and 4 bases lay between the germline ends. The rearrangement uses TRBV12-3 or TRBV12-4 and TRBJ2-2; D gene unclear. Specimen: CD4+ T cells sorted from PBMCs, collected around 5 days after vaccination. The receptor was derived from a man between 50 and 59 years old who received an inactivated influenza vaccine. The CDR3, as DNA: TGTGCCAGCAGTTTACACTACACCGGGGAGCTGTTTTTT. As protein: CASSLHYTGELFF.